A few counts support the clone carrying this T cell receptor beta chain. As yet, its antigen is unknown. A much larger clone lies a single base off, so this may be a read error. Each patient was aged 18 to 65 and had newly diagnosed hyperthyroidism of under 2 months' duration. It was uncontrolled infection, other autoimmune disease, pregnancy or lactation that excluded patients. These data originate in a study of T cells in Graves' hyperthyroidism and ophthalmopathy. The CDR3 length is 16 residues. Per the germline V gene, CDR1 is SGHRS and CDR2 is YFSETQ. V was clipped by 0 bases and J by 0 bases, with 10 bases between them. RNA transcripts served as the template for amplifying TCR beta CDR3 regions. HTBI primers were employed in a first-round RT-PCR of the TCR CDR3. MiXCR was run by TCRdb on the multiplex PCR reads, yielding one entry per CDR3 protein. The top ten clones hold approximately 14% of a sample with approximately 400,000 distinct CDR3 sequences, about a sixth of them seen once.

Study findings and constraints: Among thyroid clonotypes expanded above 0.001, most also appeared in blood.

The receptor's source is a woman younger than 30 with Graves' hyperthyroidism. Sequencing was carried out using blood. This sequence joins TRBV5-1 and TRBJ2-1; perhaps TRBD2 as D (5 bases). CDR3 sequence: CASSLVSVSSYNEQFF. The CDR3 nucleotides read TGCGCCAGCAGCTTGGTTAGCGTTAGCTCCTACAATGAGCAGTTCTTC.